This is a list of T cell receptor beta chains from one sample in a study of blood T cell repertoires in COVID-19. The repertoire was sequenced with immunoSEQ multiplex PCR; TCRdb's copy has only in-frame clones and lacks some. The table lists 20,000 to 25,000 clones, roughly 89% of them singletons. Source material: peripheral blood. The receptors derive from a human donor with active COVID-19. The donor label of this sample is uncertain. CDR3s include the opening cysteine and the closing phenylalanine or tryptophan. The order of the fields is J gene, D gene, V gene, clone size, CDR3 protein, CDR3 DNA. D genes are given only for firm matches. Size is stated for part of the rows, as once, few or many counts, or as a class when the clone is expanded.

j_call: TRBJ2-5; d_call: TRBD2; v_call: TRBV9; clone_size: once; cdr3_aa: CASSVASGSIGETQYF; cdr3_nt: TGTGCCAGCAGCGTAGCTAGCGGGAGTATTGGCGAGACCCAGTACTTC
j_call: TRBJ2-1; d_call: TRBD2; v_call: TRBV29-1; clone_size: NA; cdr3_aa: CSAIAGVYNEQFF; cdr3_nt: TGCAGCGCCATAGCGGGAGTTTACAATGAGCAGTTCTTC
j_call: TRBJ1-2; d_call: NA; v_call: TRBV19; clone_size: NA; cdr3_aa: CASHETANYGYTF; cdr3_nt: TGTGCCAGTCATGAGACAGCTAACTATGGCTACACCTTC
j_call: TRBJ2-3; d_call: NA; v_call: TRBV11-3; clone_size: NA; cdr3_aa: CASSPNSMDTQYF; cdr3_nt: TGTGCCAGCAGCCCAAACTCCATGGATACGCAGTATTTT
j_call: TRBJ1-2; d_call: NA; v_call: TRBV6-5; clone_size: NA; cdr3_aa: CASSLGAPVEGGGYTF; cdr3_nt: TGTGCCAGCAGTTTGGGAGCCCCGGTGGAAGGTGGGGGCTACACCTTC
j_call: TRBJ2-7; d_call: TRBD1; v_call: TRBV5-1; clone_size: NA; cdr3_aa: CASSLYRGYEQYF; cdr3_nt: TGCGCCAGCAGCTTGTACAGGGGTTACGAGCAGTACTTC
j_call: TRBJ2-1; d_call: TRBD2; v_call: TRBV29-1; clone_size: NA; cdr3_aa: CSVDSPSGSDEQFF; cdr3_nt: TGCAGCGTTGATTCGCCTAGCGGGAGTGATGAGCAGTTCTTC
j_call: TRBJ2-7; d_call: TRBD2; v_call: TRBV6-6; clone_size: NA; cdr3_aa: CASSSGGNYEQYF; cdr3_nt: TGTGCCAGCAGTAGCGGGGGGAACTACGAGCAGTACTTC
j_call: TRBJ2-7; d_call: NA; v_call: TRBV4-3; clone_size: NA; cdr3_aa: CASSQGTGRYEQYF; cdr3_nt: TGCGCCAGCAGCCAAGGCACGGGGAGGTACGAGCAGTACTTC
j_call: TRBJ2-7; d_call: NA; v_call: TRBV19; clone_size: NA; cdr3_aa: CASSIDAGTRSYEQYF; cdr3_nt: TGTGCCAGTAGTATAGATGCGGGCACTAGATCCTACGAGCAGTACTTC
j_call: TRBJ2-7; d_call: NA; v_call: TRBV15; clone_size: NA; cdr3_aa: CATSRSGEDEQYF; cdr3_nt: TGTGCCACCAGCAGGTCGGGAGAGGACGAGCAGTACTTC
j_call: TRBJ2-5; d_call: NA; v_call: TRBV7-9; clone_size: NA; cdr3_aa: CASSLPPGETQYF; cdr3_nt: TGTGCCAGCAGCCTCCCACCAGGGGAGACCCAGTACTTC
j_call: TRBJ2-1; d_call: TRBD1; v_call: TRBV7-9; clone_size: few; cdr3_aa: CASSQGQGASNNEQFF; cdr3_nt: TGTGCCAGCAGCCAGGGACAGGGGGCTTCTAACAATGAGCAGTTCTTC
j_call: TRBJ1-5; d_call: TRBD1; v_call: TRBV9; clone_size: NA; cdr3_aa: CASRDTRDRGNQPQHF; cdr3_nt: TGTGCCAGCAGAGATACCCGGGACAGGGGAAATCAGCCCCAGCATTTT
j_call: TRBJ2-1; d_call: TRBD2; v_call: TRBV4-2; clone_size: NA; cdr3_aa: CASSQETSGSYNQFF; cdr3_nt: TGTGCCAGCAGCCAAGAGACTAGCGGGAGCTATAACCAGTTCTTC
j_call: TRBJ2-3; d_call: TRBD2; v_call: TRBV5-1; clone_size: once; cdr3_aa: CASSLTTRLAGTDTQYF; cdr3_nt: TGCGCCAGCAGCCTCACAACCCGACTAGCTGGCACAGATACGCAGTATTTT
j_call: TRBJ2-3; d_call: NA; v_call: TRBV7-8; clone_size: NA; cdr3_aa: CASSLTRQIFDTQYF; cdr3_nt: TGTGCCAGCAGCCTGACACGACAGATCTTCGATACGCAGTATTTT
j_call: TRBJ2-7; d_call: TRBD2; v_call: TRBV6-2/TRBV6-3; clone_size: NA; cdr3_aa: CASSYSRLAFYEQYF; cdr3_nt: TGTGCCAGCAGTTACTCAAGACTAGCATTCTACGAGCAGTACTTC
j_call: TRBJ2-7; d_call: NA; v_call: TRBV9; clone_size: NA; cdr3_aa: CASNRAGGTYEQYF; cdr3_nt: TGTGCCAGCAATCGCGCAGGTGGCACGTACGAGCAGTACTTC
j_call: TRBJ2-7; d_call: TRBD2; v_call: TRBV4-3; clone_size: NA; cdr3_aa: CASSPLAGDYEQYF; cdr3_nt: TGCGCCAGCAGCCCGCTAGCGGGAGACTACGAGCAGTACTTC
j_call: TRBJ2-7; d_call: TRBD2; v_call: TRBV11-1; clone_size: NA; cdr3_aa: CASSLSSGSTYEQYF; cdr3_nt: TGTGCCAGCAGCCTGTCTAGCGGGAGTACCTACGAGCAGTACTTC
j_call: TRBJ2-7; d_call: NA; v_call: TRBV12-3/TRBV12-4; clone_size: once; cdr3_aa: CASSLTASYEQYF; cdr3_nt: TGTGCCAGCAGTTTGACAGCTTCCTACGAGCAGTACTTC
j_call: TRBJ2-7; d_call: NA; v_call: TRBV19; clone_size: few; cdr3_aa: CASSMALGSYEQYF; cdr3_nt: TGTGCCAGTAGTATGGCTCTGGGGAGCTACGAGCAGTACTTC
j_call: TRBJ2-2; d_call: TRBD2; v_call: TRBV10-2; clone_size: NA; cdr3_aa: CASNAGTSGNTGELFF; cdr3_nt: TGCGCCAGCAATGCGGGGACTAGCGGGAACACCGGGGAGCTGTTTTTT
j_call: TRBJ2-1; d_call: NA; v_call: TRBV5-5; clone_size: NA; cdr3_aa: CASSLASVQFF; cdr3_nt: TGTGCCAGCAGCTTGGCCAGCGTGCAGTTCTTC
j_call: TRBJ1-4; d_call: NA; v_call: TRBV6-5; clone_size: NA; cdr3_aa: CASSTPGGEKLFF; cdr3_nt: TGTGCCAGCAGTACGCCGGGAGGTGAAAAACTGTTTTTT
j_call: TRBJ2-7; d_call: TRBD1; v_call: TRBV29-1; clone_size: NA; cdr3_aa: CSATGQGEQYF; cdr3_nt: TGCAGCGCTACAGGACAGGGCGAGCAGTACTTC
j_call: TRBJ2-3; d_call: NA; v_call: TRBV12-5; clone_size: NA; cdr3_aa: CASGYGAGSTDTQYF; cdr3_nt: TGTGCTAGTGGTTACGGTGCGGGATCCACAGATACGCAGTATTTT
j_call: TRBJ2-7; d_call: NA; v_call: TRBV20-1; clone_size: NA; cdr3_aa: CSASKGQRAEQYF; cdr3_nt: TGCAGTGCTAGTAAGGGACAGCGGGCCGAGCAGTACTTC
j_call: TRBJ2-2; d_call: TRBD1; v_call: TRBV19; clone_size: NA; cdr3_aa: CASRSLLNRGPNTGELFF; cdr3_nt: TGTGCCAGCCGTAGCCTATTGAACAGGGGGCCGAACACCGGGGAGCTGTTTTTT
j_call: TRBJ2-7; d_call: NA; v_call: TRBV7-6; clone_size: NA; cdr3_aa: CASSSGGRAISYEQYF; cdr3_nt: TGTGCCAGCAGCTCCGGGGGGCGGGCAATTTCCTACGAGCAGTACTTC
j_call: TRBJ2-7; d_call: NA; v_call: TRBV29-1; clone_size: NA; cdr3_aa: CSVVGSPGHSTEEQYF; cdr3_nt: TGCAGCGTTGTGGGGAGTCCGGGACACTCAACGGAGGAGCAGTACTTC
j_call: TRBJ1-4; d_call: NA; v_call: TRBV24-1; clone_size: NA; cdr3_aa: CATSPGSRGKLFF; cdr3_nt: TGTGCCACCAGTCCCGGATCCCGGGGAAAACTGTTTTTT
j_call: TRBJ2-5; d_call: NA; v_call: TRBV18; clone_size: NA; cdr3_aa: CASSPSEKEETQYF; cdr3_nt: TGTGCCAGCTCACCCAGCGAGAAAGAAGAGACCCAGTACTTC
j_call: TRBJ2-1; d_call: NA; v_call: TRBV13; clone_size: once; cdr3_aa: CASSLAVTTTGNEQFF; cdr3_nt: TGTGCCAGCAGCTTAGCTGTGACCACGACCGGGAATGAGCAGTTCTTC
j_call: TRBJ2-2; d_call: NA; v_call: TRBV7-2; clone_size: NA; cdr3_aa: CASSPGTGSNTGELFF; cdr3_nt: TGTGCCAGCAGCCCAGGTACAGGGTCGAACACCGGGGAGCTGTTTTTT
j_call: TRBJ1-2; d_call: TRBD1; v_call: TRBV5-1; clone_size: NA; cdr3_aa: CASSLSGTDFNGYTF; cdr3_nt: TGCGCCAGCAGCTTGTCCGGGACAGATTTCAATGGCTACACCTTC
j_call: TRBJ1-2; d_call: TRBD1; v_call: TRBV19; clone_size: few; cdr3_aa: CASSQQGGYGYTF; cdr3_nt: TGTGCCAGTAGCCAACAGGGGGGCTATGGCTACACCTTC
j_call: TRBJ1-5; d_call: NA; v_call: TRBV19; clone_size: NA; cdr3_aa: CASSLQGRQSNQPQHF; cdr3_nt: TGTGCCAGTAGTTTACAGGGACGACAAAGCAATCAGCCCCAGCATTTT
j_call: TRBJ2-1; d_call: TRBD2; v_call: TRBV19; clone_size: NA; cdr3_aa: CASNPSGGSYNEQFF; cdr3_nt: TGTGCCAGTAACCCTAGCGGGGGCTCCTACAATGAGCAGTTCTTC
j_call: TRBJ2-7; d_call: NA; v_call: TRBV30; clone_size: NA; cdr3_aa: CAWSVGGASYEQYF; cdr3_nt: TGTGCCTGGAGTGTAGGCGGAGCATCCTACGAGCAGTACTTC
j_call: TRBJ2-5; d_call: TRBD1; v_call: TRBV6-1; clone_size: NA; cdr3_aa: CASSGRDRGQQETQYF; cdr3_nt: TGTGCCAGCAGTGGACGAGACAGGGGCCAACAAGAGACCCAGTACTTC
j_call: TRBJ2-5; d_call: NA; v_call: TRBV9; clone_size: once; cdr3_aa: CASSPSQIQETQYF; cdr3_nt: TGTGCCAGCAGCCCCTCGCAGATCCAAGAGACCCAGTACTTC